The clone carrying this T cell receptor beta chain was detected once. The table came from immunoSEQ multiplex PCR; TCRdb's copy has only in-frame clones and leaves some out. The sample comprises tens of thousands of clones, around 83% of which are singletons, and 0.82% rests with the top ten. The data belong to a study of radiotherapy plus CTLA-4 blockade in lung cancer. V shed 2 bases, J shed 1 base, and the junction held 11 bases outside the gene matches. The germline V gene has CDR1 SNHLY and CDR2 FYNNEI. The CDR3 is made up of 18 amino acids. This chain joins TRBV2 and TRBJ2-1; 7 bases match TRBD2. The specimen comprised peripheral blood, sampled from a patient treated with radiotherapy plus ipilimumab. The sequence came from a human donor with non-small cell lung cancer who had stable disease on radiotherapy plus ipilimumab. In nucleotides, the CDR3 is TGTGCCAGCAGTGAATCTAGGGGCGGCGGGGGATCCTACAATGAGCAGTTCTTC. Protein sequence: CASSESRGGGGSYNEQFF. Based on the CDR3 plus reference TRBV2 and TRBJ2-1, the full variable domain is EPEVTQTPSHQVTQMGQEVILRCVPISNHLYFYWYRQILGQKVEFLVSFYNNEISEKSEIFDDQFSVERPDGSNFTLKIRSTKLEDSAMYFCASSESRGGGGSYNEQFFGPGTRLTVL.